The rows below give T cell receptor beta chains drawn from one sample of a study of CXCR3-negative and CXCR3-positive naive CD8 T cells. TCRdb reanalyzed the 5' RACE reads, giving one entry per CDR3 protein sequence and no DNA. The repertoire table contains around 41,000 distinct CDR3 sequences. Specimen: memory CD8+ T cells from blood. All receptors derive from a human donor in good health. Some clones in this sample may be carry-over from other donors' samples. Both conserved end residues are part of each CDR3. A row's size may be missing; if present it is once, few, many or a size class.

size,J,V,CDR3
NA,TRBJ1-1,TRBV3-1,CASSQDKPRQGTEAFF
NA,TRBJ2-7,TRBV18,CASSPGDGDEQYF
NA,TRBJ1-2,TRBV25-1,CASRGAYVYTF
NA,TRBJ1-1,TRBV20-1,CSAPEGATEAFF
NA,TRBJ2-2,TRBV6-4,CASTELGQGGTGELFF
NA,TRBJ2-2,TRBV19,CAAGYTGELFF
NA,TRBJ2-1,TRBV29-1,CSAPGLTYNEQFF
NA,TRBJ2-1,TRBV20-1,CSAREGRVSPDEQFF
NA,TRBJ1-1,TRBV5-5,CASSLGQGMNTEAFF
NA,TRBJ2-1,TRBV12-3/TRBV12-4,CASSGRTNEQFF
NA,TRBJ2-7,TRBV7-2,CASSSGLGQEDYEQYF
NA,TRBJ2-7,TRBV5-1,CASSLESSSFYEQYF
NA,TRBJ2-5,TRBV29-1,CSVEEWPSGGETQYF
NA,TRBJ2-1,TRBV6-5,CASTGTSGYNEQFF
medium-sized,TRBJ2-1,TRBV5-6,CASSSVGTSEQFF
NA,TRBJ2-7,TRBV7-6,CASSRTPKNFYEQYF
NA,TRBJ2-3,TRBV12-3/TRBV12-4,CASSLAGTDTQYF
NA,TRBJ2-5,TRBV7-2,CASSLDPGGAWQETQYF
NA,TRBJ1-2,TRBV28,CASRDARPGVNGYTF
NA,TRBJ2-7,TRBV7-6,CASSMGQGYEQYF
NA,TRBJ1-5,TRBV4-2,CASSPPGEASNQPQHF
NA,TRBJ1-1,TRBV7-3,CASSLNRGLDTEAFF
NA,TRBJ2-5,TRBV5-4,CASSGGLAGETQYF
NA,TRBJ1-2,TRBV12-3/TRBV12-4,CASSFSGYGYTF
NA,TRBJ2-3,TRBV25-1,CASSGSTGLSTDTQYF
NA,TRBJ1-5,TRBV5-5,CASSFLLDSNQPQHF
NA,TRBJ1-1,TRBV7-2,CASSLGKAPGNTEAFF
NA,TRBJ1-3,TRBV12-3/TRBV12-4,CASSRGFVVGNTIYF
NA,TRBJ2-1,TRBV27,CASSSTSTGAYNEQFF
NA,TRBJ2-1,TRBV29-1,CSVRQGSYNEQFF
NA,TRBJ2-3,TRBV7-8,CASSLGASSTDTQYF
NA,TRBJ1-3,TRBV7-2,CASSSTGPGNTIYF
NA,TRBJ2-7,TRBV4-2,CASSQAYSSVTYEQYF
NA,TRBJ2-5,TRBV6-5,CASTVSGGIQETQYF
NA,TRBJ2-7,TRBV29-1,CSVEDQTGYEQYF
NA,TRBJ2-5,TRBV10-1,CAKPVHRALTGTSYRPGQETQYF
NA,TRBJ1-1,TRBV7-9,CASSPPVWGDTEAFF
NA,TRBJ2-7,TRBV4-3,CASSQPGAPWQYF
NA,TRBJ2-1,TRBV28,CASSLRTGPRQGEQFF
NA,TRBJ2-2,TRBV5-1,CASSMTGTGELFF
NA,TRBJ2-1,TRBV7-9,CASSQRAGQGHYNEQFF
NA,TRBJ2-7,TRBV29-1,CSVGETDYEQYF
NA,TRBJ2-5,TRBV9,CASSALPHGQGDFGETQYF
medium-sized,TRBJ2-7,TRBV7-3,CASSLTQGSYEQYF
NA,TRBJ2-2,TRBV28,CASSAPTGFEGAGELFF
NA,TRBJ1-6,TRBV20-1,CSARDMAGDNSPLHF
NA,TRBJ2-2,TRBV6-4,CASSASGGMAGAGELFF
NA,TRBJ2-1,TRBV29-1,CSVEDRASFVDEQFF
NA,TRBJ1-1,TRBV4-3,CASSPKIDMNTEAFF
NA,TRBJ1-1,TRBV20-1,CSARGQGDTEAFF
NA,TRBJ1-1,TRBV20-1,CSARDPDRNTEAFF
NA,TRBJ1-5,TRBV4-1,CASSRQINQPQHF
NA,TRBJ2-7,TRBV20-1,CSAIEGETGLIF
NA,TRBJ1-5,TRBV6-5,CASSPTSNQPQHF
NA,TRBJ2-1,TRBV4-3,CASSRGESSYNEQFF
NA,TRBJ1-5,TRBV7-9,CASSLAGVGNQPQHF
NA,TRBJ2-4,TRBV5-1,CASSSLLTGTALAKNIQYF
NA,TRBJ2-7,TRBV29-1,CSVVRSSYEQYF
NA,TRBJ2-3,TRBV12-3/TRBV12-4,CASTPGIGTDTQYF
NA,TRBJ2-1,TRBV28,CASSFRGGSYNEQFF